This T cell receptor (beta chain) was identified in a study of shared clonotypes between healthy human individuals. General study results and limits: A handful of donors shared approximately 5% of their naive CD4 clonotypes. Sequencing depth was a factor that was expected to affect clonotype sharing among donors. Sorted-subset samples were not fully sequenced, rarefaction indicated.

To note about this clone: Its antigen is unidentified.

The CDR3 extends over 13 amino acids. Germline CDR1 and CDR2: SGHDT and YYEEEE. J lost 1 base, V lost 10 bases, and 4 bases had no gene match. Genomic DNA of each subset was evenly split across several immunoSEQ plates. Assay used: immunoSEQ multiplex PCR; TCRdb lists only in-frame clones, some missing. This table has about 2.4 million clones, approximately 90% appearing once. The rearrangement uses TRBV5-6 and TRBJ1-1; 10 positions agree with TRBD1. The sequence came from a man aged 18-30 years in good health. The sample comprised naive CD4+ T cells sorted from blood. Subset indicated: CD45RA+ positively selected. Here the CDR3 reads CAGQGGPNTEAFF. In DNA, the CDR3 is TGTGCCGGACAGGGGGGACCGAACACTGAAGCTTTCTTT. Full variable domain (outside the CDR3, taken from reference TRBV5-6 and TRBJ1-1): DAGVTQSPTHLIKTRGQQVTLRCSPKSGHDTVSWYQQALGQGPQFIFQYYEEEERQRGNFPDRFSGHQFPNYSSELNVNALLLGDSALYLCAGQGGPNTEAFFGQGTRLTVV.